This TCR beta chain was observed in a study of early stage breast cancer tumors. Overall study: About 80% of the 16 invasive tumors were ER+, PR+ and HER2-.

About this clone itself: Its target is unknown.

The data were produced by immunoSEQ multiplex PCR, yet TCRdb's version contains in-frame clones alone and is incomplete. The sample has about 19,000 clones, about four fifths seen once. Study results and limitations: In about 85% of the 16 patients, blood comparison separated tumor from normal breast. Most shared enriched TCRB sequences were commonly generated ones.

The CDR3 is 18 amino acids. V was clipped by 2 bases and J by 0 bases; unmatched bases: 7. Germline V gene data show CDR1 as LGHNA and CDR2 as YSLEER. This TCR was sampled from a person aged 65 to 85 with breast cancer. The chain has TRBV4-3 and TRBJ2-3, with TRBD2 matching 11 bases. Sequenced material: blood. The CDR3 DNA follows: TGCGCCAGCAGCCAAAGGGTAGCGGGGGGGTCGAGCACAGATACGCAGTATTTT. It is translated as CASSQRVAGGSSTDTQYF.